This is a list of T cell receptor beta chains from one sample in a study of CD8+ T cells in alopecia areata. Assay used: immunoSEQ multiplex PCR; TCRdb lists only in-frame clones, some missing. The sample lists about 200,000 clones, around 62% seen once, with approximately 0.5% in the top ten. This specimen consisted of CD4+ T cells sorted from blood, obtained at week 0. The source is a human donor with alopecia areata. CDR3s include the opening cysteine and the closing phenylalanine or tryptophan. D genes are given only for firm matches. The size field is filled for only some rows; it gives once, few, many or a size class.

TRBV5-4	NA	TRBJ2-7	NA	CASSWAASYEQYF	TGTGCCAGCAGTTGGGCCGCGAGTTACGAGCAGTACTTC
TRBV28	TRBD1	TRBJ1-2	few	CASRLTPGQGGGGYTF	TGTGCCAGCAGATTAACTCCGGGACAGGGAGGAGGTGGCTACACCTTC
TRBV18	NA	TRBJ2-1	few	CASSPRVAENSYNEQFF	TGTGCCAGCTCACCACGCGTAGCGGAGAATTCCTACAATGAGCAGTTCTTC
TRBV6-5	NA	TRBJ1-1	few	CASSQGAIMNTEAFF	TGTGCCAGCAGCCAAGGGGCAATCATGAACACTGAAGCTTTCTTT
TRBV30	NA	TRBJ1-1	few	CAWRLTPFAEAFF	TGTGCCTGGCGCTTGACACCTTTCGCTGAAGCTTTCTTT
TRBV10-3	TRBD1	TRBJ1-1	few	CAIRPDRDTEAFF	TGTGCCATCAGGCCCGACAGGGACACTGAAGCTTTCTTT
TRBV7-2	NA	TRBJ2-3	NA	CTSSLEHTQYF	TGTACCAGCAGCCTCGAACATACGCAGTATTTT
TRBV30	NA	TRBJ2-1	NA	CAWTTGYMGNEQFF	TGTGCCTGGACTACAGGGTACATGGGGAATGAGCAGTTCTTC
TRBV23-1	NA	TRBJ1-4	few	CASSQTRGSTNEKLFF	TGCGCCAGCAGTCAAACTAGGGGGTCAACTAATGAAAAACTGTTTTTT
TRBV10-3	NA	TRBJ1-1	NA	CAISGDMNTEAFF	TGTGCCATCAGTGGGGACATGAACACTGAAGCTTTCTTT
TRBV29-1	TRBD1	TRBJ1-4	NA	CSVTGQGRATNEKLFF	TGCAGCGTCACCGGACAGGGCCGTGCAACTAATGAAAAACTGTTTTTT
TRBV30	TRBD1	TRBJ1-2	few	CAWSVQGAEGYTF	TGTGCCTGGAGTGTACAGGGGGCGGAAGGCTACACCTTC
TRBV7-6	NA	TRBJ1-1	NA	CASSLVKGNTEAFF	TGTGCCAGCAGCTTAGTAAAGGGGAACACTGAAGCTTTCTTT
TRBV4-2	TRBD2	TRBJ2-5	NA	CASSQAGLAGQETQYF	TGTGCCAGCAGCCAGGCGGGACTAGCGGGCCAAGAGACCCAGTACTTC
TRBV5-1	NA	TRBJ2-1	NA	CASTHRGDNEQFF	TGCGCCAGCACCCACCGAGGGGACAATGAGCAGTTCTTC
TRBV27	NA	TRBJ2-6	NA	CASSPNSGANVLTF	TGTGCCAGCAGCCCGAACTCTGGGGCCAACGTCCTGACTTTC
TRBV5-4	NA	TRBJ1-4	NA	CASSLTGPNEKLFF	TGTGCCAGCAGCTTGACAGGGCCTAATGAAAAACTGTTTTTT
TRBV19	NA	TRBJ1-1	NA	CASSRTELNTEAFF	TGTGCCAGTAGTAGGACAGAACTGAACACTGAAGCTTTCTTT
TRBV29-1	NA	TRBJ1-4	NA	CSVGSMTPTEKLFF	TGCAGCGTTGGTTCCATGACACCGACAGAAAAACTGTTTTTT
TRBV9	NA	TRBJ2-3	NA	CASSPHAVVDTQYF	TGTGCCAGCAGCCCCCATGCCGTGGTAGATACGCAGTATTTT
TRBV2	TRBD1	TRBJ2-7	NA	CASSDKARGPYEQYF	TGTGCCAGCAGTGATAAGGCTAGGGGGCCCTACGAGCAGTACTTC
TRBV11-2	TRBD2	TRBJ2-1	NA	CASSPPRGLAGNEQFF	TGTGCCAGCAGCCCCCCCCGCGGACTAGCGGGAAATGAGCAGTTCTTC
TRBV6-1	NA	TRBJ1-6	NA	CASSYAGAKSPLHF	TGTGCCAGCAGTTATGCAGGGGCCAAATCACCCCTCCACTTT
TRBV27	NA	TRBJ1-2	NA	CASSLSLGEGRTDGYTF	TGTGCCAGCAGTTTATCCCTAGGGGAGGGTCGAACGGATGGCTACACCTTC
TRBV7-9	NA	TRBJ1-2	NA	CASSPPGYGYTF	TGTGCCAGCAGCCCGCCGGGCTATGGCTACACCTTC
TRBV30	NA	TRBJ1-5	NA	CAWSVKRDSNQPQHF	TGTGCCTGGAGTGTTAAGAGGGATAGCAATCAGCCCCAGCATTTT
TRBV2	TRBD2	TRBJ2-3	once	CASSRLATDTQYF	TGTGCCAGCAGCCGACTAGCCACAGATACGCAGTATTTT
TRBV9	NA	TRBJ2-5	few	CASSTGVGETQYF	TGTGCCAGCAGCACGGGGGTCGGGGAGACCCAGTACTTC
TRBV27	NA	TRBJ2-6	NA	CASSFGTTGANVLTF	TGTGCCAGCAGTTTTGGGACGACTGGGGCCAACGTCCTGACTTTC
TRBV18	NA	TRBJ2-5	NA	CASLDSLQETQYF	TGTGCCAGCTTGGACAGCCTACAAGAGACCCAGTACTTC
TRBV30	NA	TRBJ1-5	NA	CAWSPREYRGNQPQHF	TGTGCCTGGAGTCCAAGGGAATACAGGGGCAATCAGCCCCAGCATTTT
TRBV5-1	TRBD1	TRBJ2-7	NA	CASSPRTGPYEQYF	TGCGCCAGCAGCCCGAGGACAGGCCCCTACGAGCAGTACTTC
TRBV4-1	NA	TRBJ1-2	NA	CASSQPDRYYGYTF	TGCGCCAGCAGCCAACCGGACCGATACTATGGCTACACCTTC
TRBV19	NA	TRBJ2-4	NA	CASSISAIQYF	TGTGCCAGTAGTATTTCGGCCATTCAGTACTTC
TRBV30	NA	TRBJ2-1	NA	CAYLKGRSYNEQFF	TGTGCCTACTTAAAGGGGAGGTCCTACAATGAGCAGTTCTTC
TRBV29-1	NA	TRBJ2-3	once	CSALGFLTAGKDTQYF	TGCAGCGCTCTGGGCTTTCTGACGGCGGGGAAAGATACGCAGTATTTT
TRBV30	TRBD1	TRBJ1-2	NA	CAWREKPGTGNYGYTF	TGTGCCTGGAGAGAAAAACCCGGGACAGGAAACTATGGCTACACCTTC
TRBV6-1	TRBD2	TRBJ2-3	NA	CASGLAGSLTDTQYF	TGTGCCAGCGGACTAGCGGGGAGCCTCACAGATACGCAGTATTTT
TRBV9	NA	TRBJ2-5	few	CASSPTYQETQYF	TGTGCCAGCAGCCCAACGTACCAAGAGACCCAGTACTTC
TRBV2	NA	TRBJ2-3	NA	CASSDGPTDTQYF	TGTGCCAGCAGTGATGGACCCACAGATACGCAGTATTTT
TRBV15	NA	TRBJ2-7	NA	CATRGDRPYEQYF	TGTGCCACCAGAGGGGACCGTCCCTACGAGCAGTACTTC
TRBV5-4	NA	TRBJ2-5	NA	CASSLHRAETQYF	TGTGCCAGCAGCTTGCACAGGGCAGAGACCCAGTACTTC
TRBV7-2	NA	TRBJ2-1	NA	CASSLMNEQFF	TGTGCCAGCAGCTTAATGAATGAGCAGTTCTTC
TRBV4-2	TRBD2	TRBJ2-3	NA	CASSPRRTSGGTDTQYF	TGTGCCAGCAGCCCGAGGCGGACTAGCGGGGGGACAGATACGCAGTATTTT
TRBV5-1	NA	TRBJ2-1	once	CASNRKDSSYNEQFF	TGCGCCAGTAATCGGAAGGACTCGTCCTACAATGAGCAGTTCTTC
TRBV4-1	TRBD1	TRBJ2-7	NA	CASSQGDRGYEQYF	TGCGCCAGCAGCCAAGGGGACAGGGGTTACGAGCAGTACTTC
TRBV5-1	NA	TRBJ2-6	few	CASGFSGGANVLTF	TGCGCCAGCGGATTCTCCGGTGGGGCCAACGTCCTGACTTTC
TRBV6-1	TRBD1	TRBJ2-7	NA	CASRKGDRTGYEQYF	TGTGCCAGCAGGAAAGGGGACAGGACAGGCTACGAGCAGTACTTC
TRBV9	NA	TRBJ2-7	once	CASSPGATTYEQYF	TGTGCCAGCAGCCCGGGGGCAACTACCTACGAGCAGTACTTC
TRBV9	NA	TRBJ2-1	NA	CASSSGPSNEQFF	TGTGCCAGCAGCTCCGGGCCTTCCAATGAGCAGTTCTTC
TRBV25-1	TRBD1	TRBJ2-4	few	CASSKGQGHLNIQYF	TGTGCCAGCAGTAAGGGACAGGGTCATTTAAACATTCAGTACTTC
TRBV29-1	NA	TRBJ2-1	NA	CSVVRVRSPIEQFF	TGCAGCGTCGTCCGAGTGAGGAGTCCCATAGAGCAGTTCTTC
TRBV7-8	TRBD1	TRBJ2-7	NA	CASSIQGGLYEQYF	TGTGCCAGCAGCATTCAAGGGGGCTTATACGAGCAGTACTTC
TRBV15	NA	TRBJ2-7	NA	CATSTAGEQYF	TGTGCCACCAGCACCGCGGGCGAGCAGTACTTC